Below are 15 T cell receptor beta chains sequenced from a single sample in a study of cytomegalovirus exposure and HLA in healthy donors. This PCR relied on a set of 60 Vbeta primers and 13 Jbeta primers. Repertoires were generated with immunoSEQ multiplex PCR, while TCRdb's copy carries only in-frame clones and drops some. The table includes some 120,000 clones, roughly two thirds detected once. Sequenced sample: PBMCs. These receptors originate from a man younger than 45 in good health and CMV-seropositive.

The chain recombines TRBV29-1 with TRBJ1-1; weak D call: TRBD1 (5 bases). Trimming left V 7 bases short and J 4 bases short, with 7 bases between. CDR1 is SQVTM, CDR2 ANQGSEA, per germline. CDR3 length: 10 residues. The CDR3 sequence: CSGGGTEAFF. The DNA for the CDR3 is TGCAGCGGGGGGGGCACTGAAGCTTTCTTT. Full variable domain (missing parts from reference TRBV29-1 and TRBJ1-1): SAVISQKPSRDICQRGTSLTIQCQVDSQVTMMFWYRQQPGQSLTLIATANQGSEATYESGFVIDKFPISRPNLTFSTLTVSNMSPEDSSIYLCSGGGTEAFFGQGTRLTVV.

The chain uses TRBV10-3 and TRBJ2-3; TRBD2 agrees at 14 bases. The CDR3 spans 16 residues. Germline V gene sequence: CDR1 ENHRY, CDR2 SYGVKD. With 8 bases clipped from V and 5 bases from J, the junction kept 9 bases outside the gene matches. The CDR3 DNA follows: TGTGCCATCTCCGGGACTAGCGGGAGAGATGGAGATACGCAGTATTTT. It encodes CAISGTSGRDGDTQYF.

The V and J genes are TRBV5-1 and TRBJ2-1; 13 bases are a match to TRBD2. Germline V gene data show CDR1 as SGHRS and CDR2 as YFSETQ. Trimming cost V 0 bases and J 2 bases; bases outside gene matches: 2. The CDR3 totals 17 residues. As DNA, the CDR3 is TGCGCCAGCAGCTTGGAGACTAGCGGGGGGACCTACAATGAGCAGTTCTTC. This codes for CASSLETSGGTYNEQFF.

The chain links TRBV6-5 to TRBJ2-3; the D gene is possibly TRBD2 (6 bases). CDR1 and CDR2 from the germline V gene are MNHEY and SVGAGI. V was pared by 2 bases and J by 5 bases, with 14 bases between. The CDR3 runs to 15 residues. The CDR3 region is CASSYVGLQGDTQYF. The CDR3 DNA is TGTGCCAGCAGTTACGTGGGACTCCAGGGAGATACGCAGTATTTT.

The V gene is TRBV5-1, the J gene TRBJ1-2, with TRBD1 matching 7 bases. Germline CDR1 is SGHRS and CDR2 is YFSETQ. V was pared by 4 bases and J by 8 bases, with 11 bases of the junction left unmatched. The CDR3 runs 14 residues. The CDR3 coding sequence is TGCGCCAGCAGCCCTTTGAGGGGGCCAATAGGCTACACCTTC. It specifies CASSPLRGPIGYTF.

J is TRBJ2-5 and V is TRBV30; 7 bases map to TRBD1. TRBJ2-7 explains the end of the DNA better; the J call may be wrong. The CDR3 runs 17 residues. Germline V gene sequence: CDR1 GTSNPN, CDR2 SVGIG (reference sequence). The CDR3 is CAWILPGFPGTDYEQYF. The DNA of the CDR3 is TGTGCCTGGATCCTACCGGGGTTCCCAGGGACAGACTACGAGCAGTACTTC.

V and J are TRBV2 and TRBJ2-7; D perhaps matches TRBD2 (5 bases). The CDR3 extends over 15 amino acids. Germline V CDR1 and CDR2: SNHLY, FYNNEI. Trimming pared 8 bases from V and 2 bases from J, leaving 19 bases between. The CDR3 spells CASRGSSAGPYEQYF. The CDR3 DNA reads TGTGCCAGCCGAGGGTCCTCAGCTGGCCCCTACGAGCAGTACTTC.

The chain has TRBV6-5 and TRBJ2-7; 9 bases agree with TRBD1. The germline V gene has CDR1 MNHEY and CDR2 SVGAGI. The V and J ends lost 5 bases and 2 bases, in that order; junction bases with no gene match: 4. This CDR3 region has 14 residues. The CDR3, as DNA: TGTGCCAGCAGTCCCAGGACAGGGGCCTACGAGCAGTACTTC. Translating it yields CASSPRTGAYEQYF.

This rearrangement joins TRBV6-5 to TRBJ2-1; TRBD2 matches 11 bases. Germline CDR1 MNHEY, CDR2 SVGAGI. CDR3 size: 15 residues. V dropped 7 bases and J dropped 6; count of bases not matched to a gene: 8. The CDR3 protein is CASNVAGGETNEQFF. In DNA form, the CDR3 reads TGTGCCAGCAACGTAGCGGGAGGGGAAACCAATGAGCAGTTCTTC.

This chain links TRBV14 with TRBJ2-7; unclear D gene. The CDR3 consists of 13 residues. CDR1 is SGHDN, CDR2 FVKESK, per germline. Trimming stripped 0 bases from V and 6 bases from J, with 9 bases between. In nucleotides, the CDR3 is TGTGCCAGCAGCCAAGACTTGGGCGCCGAGCAGTACTTC. This gives the protein CASSQDLGAEQYF.

The chain's CDR3 is CASSFTRDTEAFF. CDR3 nucleotide sequence: TGTGCCAGCAGCTTTACCAGGGACACTGAAGCTTTCTTT. The V and J genes are TRBV7-2 and TRBJ1-1, with D possibly TRBD1 on 5 matching bases. Trimming removed 3 bases at V and 3 bases at J, with 8 bases between. The CDR3 has 13 residues. CDR1 is SGHTA and CDR2 is FQGNSA in the germline V gene.

This rearrangement joins TRBV9 to TRBJ1-3; perhaps TRBD1 as D (5 bases). V was clipped by 0 bases and J by 2 bases, with 9 bases between them. This CDR3 is 15 amino acids long. Germline V gene lookup returns CDR1 SGDLS and CDR2 YYNGEE. DNA for the CDR3: TGTGCCAGCAGCGTAGGGTCCAGGGCTGGAAACACCATATATTTT. Translating gives CASSVGSRAGNTIYF.

This rearrangement joins TRBV28 to TRBJ1-2; weak D call: TRBD1 (6 bases). V was cut by 2 bases and J by 4 bases, with 14 bases left in between. This CDR3 is 15 amino acids long. Germline values: CDR1 MDHEN, CDR2 SYDVKM. CDR3 sequence reads: CASSLPQTGFYGYTF. In DNA form, the CDR3 reads TGTGCCAGCAGTTTACCCCAGACAGGATTCTATGGCTACACCTTC.

The chain uses TRBV28 and TRBJ1-3; the match to TRBD1 covers 9 bases. In germline, CDR1 is MDHEN, CDR2 SYDVKM. The V segment lost 4 bases and the J segment 7 bases; nucleotides outside the gene matches: 14. CDR3 length: 17 residues. As DNA, the CDR3 is TGTGCCAGCAGTTCGGAATTGGGACAGGGTTTTCGGAACACCATATATTTT. Translating gives CASSSELGQGFRNTIYF.

This clone occurred a few times. The chain recombines TRBV29-1 with TRBJ2-1, with TRBD2 identical over 12 bases. Trimming took 6 bases from V and 4 from J; bases not matched to a gene: 13. The germline V gene encodes CDR1 SQVTM and CDR2 ANQGSEA. The CDR3 is 17 residues long. The CDR3 loop is CSVNGLAGNRRYNEQFF. Here the CDR3 DNA reads TGCAGCGTAAACGGACTAGCGGGAAATCGAAGGTACAATGAGCAGTTCTTC.